Sequencing of this T cell receptor (beta chain) was carried out in a study of T cell responses to AZD1222 COVID-19 vaccine. On the study more broadly: Doses given second, at about 4 or about 12 weeks, were pooled. Study results and caveats: Spike was spanned by vaccine-associated CD4 TCRs, which were dominant at 160-218 and 743-854.

Using immunoSEQ multiplex PCR, the repertoire was profiled, and TCRdb retains in-frame clones only, with some absent. The data contain approximately 92,000 clones, 80% to 90% of them seen just once; the ten biggest clones take up roughly a tenth. CDR1 is MNHNS and CDR2 is SASEGT in the germline V gene. V shed 2 bases and J shed 6 bases, with 13 bases lying between them. This CDR3 region has 14 residues. About this clone: No antigen is known for it.

Sample: peripheral blood, taken on day 0 of AZD1222 vaccination. V gene TRBV6-1 combines with J gene TRBJ2-5, with D possibly being TRBD1 (6 bases). The sequence derives from an adult in good health. CDR3 nucleotide sequence: TGTGCCAGCAGTGAAAGTGGGCAGGGGAAGACCCAGTACTTC. Translating it yields CASSESGQGKTQYF.